These T cell receptor beta chains were read from a single sample in a study of CD8 T cells in ankylosing spondylitis. MiXCR was run by TCRdb on the 5' RACE reads, yielding one entry per CDR3 protein. This table holds 700,000 or so distinct CDR3 sequences, 15% to 20% found once. The sample was blood, either unsorted or a sorted T cell fraction (not recorded which). Receptor source: a male donor with ankylosing spondylitis. CDR3s leave out the opening cysteine and the closing phenylalanine or tryptophan. Fields, in order: V gene, CDR3 protein.

>TRBV5-1
ASSSGDGRQETQY
>TRBV12-3/TRBV12-4
ASSPLGTSTSKGTDTQY
>TRBV20-1
SARTGTYQETQY
>TRBV7-6
ASSLDKRQPGNTEAF
>TRBV20-1
SARTGEGHTDTQY
>TRBV6-1
ASSENYGYT
>TRBV20-1
SARRGSDTQETQY
>TRBV20-1
SADLWDDNEQF
>TRBV25-1
ASSETGSGANVLT
>TRBV7-9
ASSQQGPVYGYT
>TRBV5-1
ASSPRQGENTEAF
>TRBV6-5
ASSYSKGHGEAF
>TRBV29-1
SVEDYTVGYDEAF
>TRBV19
ASSNGLAVEQF
>TRBV12-3/TRBV12-4
ASSRRGRYGYT
>TRBV6-1
ASSVLQDSGNTIY
>TRBV28
ASSFSGKIYEQY
>TRBV5-6
ASSLGWTGATEAF
>TRBV5-1
ASSLAGVAHEQY
>TRBV20-1
SASTGTSGYEQY
>TRBV6-1
ASSSASGGTYNEQF
>TRBV27
ASSLLTSGGYNEQF
>TRBV4-1
ASSQPGQGGETQY
>TRBV2
ASSEVRGDRETQY
>TRBV11-3
ASSFGLAGQETQY
>TRBV5-1
ASSLAVTGGTDTQY
>TRBV28
ASSFPRQDLSYEQY
>TRBV7-9
ASSRGTRGSYEQY
>TRBV5-6
ASSGRQGATNEKLF
>TRBV7-5
ISVSEAKDRTYEQY
>TRBV27
ASSLGGPNYGYT
>TRBV6-1
ASSPGTSRHEQY
>TRBV20-1
SAWGLNNEQF
>TRBV6-6
ASSYNTNSPLH
>TRBV6-1
ASSGQGADYGYT
>TRBV19
ASSGVYNEQF
>TRBV2
ASSEQRGNGYT
>TRBV29-1
SVVKSDYNEQF
>TRBV27
ASSVGLAGGLGQY
>TRBV29-1
SVEDLSGGTTDTQY